This T cell receptor (beta chain) was observed in a study of Ad26.COV2.S vaccination and SARS-CoV-2 variants (dated by TCRdb to about 2021). With regard to the full study: Vaccine-arm donors came from COV1001, a multicentre, randomized, double-blind, placebo-controlled phase I-IIa trial of Ad26.COV2.S in healthy adults. Ad26.COV2.S was administered intramuscularly at 5 x 10^10 or 1 x 10^11 viral particles, either as a single shot or as two shots given 56 days apart. The specificity and breadth of SARS-CoV-2-reactive T cell receptors after Ad26.COV2.S vaccination were assessed by TCRbeta repertoire sequencing. A total of roughly 32 samples were included in the TCR-sequenced set, comprising 19 Ad26.COV2.S vaccine recipients, 5 placebo recipients and 8 SARS-CoV-2 convalescent individuals. Trial participants were randomized into five groups of five: low-dose or high-dose Ad26.COV2.S given once or twice, or placebo on both occasions. Investigators remained blinded to trial group allocation during experiments and outcome assessment. Broad study findings and their caveats: Vaccine and placebo recipients had similar non-spike TCR breadth, a finding consistent with the vaccine containing only spike. According to the authors, total T cell responses may have been underestimated by the TCR breadth and depth analyses. Substantial breadth of spike-specific CD8+ and CD4+ T cell responses was reported after vaccination. Compared with placebo recipients, Ad26.COV2.S recipients showed higher spike-specific TCR breadth (P = 0.0014). The study lacked the statistical power to compare responses across vaccine doses or regimens.

The immunoSEQ Assay was used to sequence TCRbeta CDR3 regions. After extraction, genomic DNA underwent amplification by bias-controlled multiplex PCR, followed by high-throughput sequencing. In the paper's pipeline: To quantify the absolute abundance of every unique TCRbeta CDR3 region, sequences were collapsed and filtered. T cell fraction was estimated by normalizing TCRbeta template counts to usable DNA, with usable DNA measured through amplification of reference genes found in all nucleated cells. Repertoire TCRs were annotated as SARS-CoV-2-specific by exact matching of V gene, CDR3 amino acid sequence and J gene to a known reactive TCR set. MIRA supplied the reference SARS-CoV-2 TCR set, which was filtered for enrichment in COVID-19-positive ImmuneCODE repertoires so that public or cross-reactive TCRs were removed. Based on the MIRA antigens, annotated TCRs were further analysed at the level of specific ORF or position within ORF. Depth was the summed frequency of annotated unique rearrangements, while breadth was defined as annotated unique rearrangements over total unique productive rearrangements. Group comparisons of TCR breadth used two-sided Wilcoxon rank-sum tests. TCRdb carries this immuneACCESS record with in-frame sequences only. Its versions omit some clonotypes, under half of them owing to an unresolved V gene in the studies checked, with the rest unexplained. D and trimming come from the DNA, and the V and J calls and clone size come from that table. The sample has 500,000 or so clones on record, approximately 92% of them singletons. Of the sample, roughly 2.5% falls within the top ten clones.

In regard to this clone: It has no known antigen specificity. Base qualities are not provided; no much larger clone lies one nucleotide away.

The treatment or condition label, as the study defines it: around 19 received Ad26.COV2.S at low or high dose, single or two shots; several received placebo; per-sample allocation not given. Repertoires of vaccine and placebo recipients were sequenced from samples taken on day 63 after the first injection. In Cohort 1b, about two dozen adults aged 18-55 years were enrolled at a single site in Boston, USA, between 29 July and 7 August 2020. As a vaccine, Ad26.COV2.S was a replication-incompetent adenovirus type 26 vector that expressed a prefusion-stabilized SARS-CoV-2 spike protein derived from the original Wuhan strain. The germline V end is reduced by 6 bases and the J end by 6 bases; junction bases left unmatched: 7. CDR1 and CDR2, per the germline V gene, are MNHEY and SVGEGT. From the cysteine through the phenylalanine, the CDR3 covers 16 amino acids. Only the CDR3 DNA stays, 48 bases, in frame from base 1.

This clonotype was sampled from a person aged 18-60 years who received the Ad26.COV2.S COVID-19 vaccine or a placebo. The source material was peripheral blood, sampled in a trial of Ad26.COV2.S vaccine versus placebo. Here the chain combines TRBV6-2 or TRBV6-3 and TRBJ2-1; TRBD2 lines up with 14 middle nucleotides. The DNA sequence reads TGTGCCAGCAGCGAGACTAGCGGGAGGGCTTCCAATGAGCAGTTCTTC. It translates to CASSETSGRASNEQFF.